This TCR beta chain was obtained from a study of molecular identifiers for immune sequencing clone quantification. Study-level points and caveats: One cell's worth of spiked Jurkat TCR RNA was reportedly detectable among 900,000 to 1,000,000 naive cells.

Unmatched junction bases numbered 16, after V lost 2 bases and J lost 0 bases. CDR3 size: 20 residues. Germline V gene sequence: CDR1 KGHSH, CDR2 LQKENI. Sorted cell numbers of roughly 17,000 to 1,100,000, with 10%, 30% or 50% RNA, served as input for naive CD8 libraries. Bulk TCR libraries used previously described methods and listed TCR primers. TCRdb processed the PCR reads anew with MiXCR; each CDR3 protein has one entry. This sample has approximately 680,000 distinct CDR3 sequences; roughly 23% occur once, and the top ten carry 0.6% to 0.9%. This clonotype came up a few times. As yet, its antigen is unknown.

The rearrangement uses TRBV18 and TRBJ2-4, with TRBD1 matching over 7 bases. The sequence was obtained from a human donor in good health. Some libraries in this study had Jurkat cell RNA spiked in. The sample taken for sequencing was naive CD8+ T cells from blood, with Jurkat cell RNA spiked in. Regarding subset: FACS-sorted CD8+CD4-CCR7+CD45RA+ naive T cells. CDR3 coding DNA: TGTGCCAGCTCACCAAGGGAATTATGGGACAGTGGACTAGCCAAAAACATTCAGTACTTC. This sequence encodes CASSPRELWDSGLAKNIQYF.